This T cell receptor beta chain emerged from a study of blood T cells in healthy people across ages. Study-level information: Template switching retrieved approximately one barcoded beta molecule for each two T cells. General study points: Any conclusive comparison of naive versus antigen-experienced cells was prevented by using unsorted PBMCs. Higher diversity, along with more naive CD4+ cells, distinguished long-lived donors from aged donors.

In regard to this clonotype: The antigen remains unidentified.

CDR1 and CDR2 from the germline V gene are SGDLS and YYNGEE. V was pared by 0 bases and J by 7 bases, with 11 bases between. The CDR3 is made up of 14 amino acids. It was with a sample-barcoded 5' primer and a J-beta primer mix that a second PCR of about 6 to 12 cycles was run. TCRdb itself ran the 5' RACE reads through MiXCR, one entry per CDR3 protein. The data hold 630,000 or so distinct CDR3 sequences, with roughly 30% observed a single time. What was sequenced was blood. The sequence was collected from a woman of 80 years or more in good health. The chain employs TRBV9 and TRBJ2-4, with D hard to call. The CDR3 protein is CASSVGSLGNIQYF. Here the CDR3 DNA reads TGTGCCAGCAGCGTAGGTAGTCTGGGGAACATTCAGTACTTC.